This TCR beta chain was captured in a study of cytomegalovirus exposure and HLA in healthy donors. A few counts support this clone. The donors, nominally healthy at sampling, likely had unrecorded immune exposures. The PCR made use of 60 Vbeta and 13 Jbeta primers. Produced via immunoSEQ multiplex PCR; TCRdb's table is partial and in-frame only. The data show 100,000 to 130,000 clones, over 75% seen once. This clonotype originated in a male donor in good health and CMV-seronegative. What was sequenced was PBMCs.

The CDR3: CASSVTGNTEAFF. CDR3 sequence (DNA): TGTGCCAGCAGTGTGACAGGGAACACTGAAGCTTTCTTT. V is TRBV25-1 and J is TRBJ1-1; TRBD1 might be the D (6 bases). The CDR3 sequence is 13 residues long. Germline loops: CDR1 MGHDK, CDR2 SYGVNS. Trimming took 4 bases from V and 1 from J, leaving 7 bases between them.